This record covers a single T cell receptor (beta chain). Germline CDR1 is SEHNR and CDR2 is FQNEAQ (reference sequence). This CDR3 comprises 16 residues. The V end lost 4 bases, the J end lost 1 base, and 14 bases lay between the germline ends. The sample belongs to a study of control samples from healthy donors and cancer patients. Only in-frame clones appear in the TCRdb table, and some are missing; sequencing was by immunoSEQ multiplex PCR. The sample lists roughly 100,000 clones; around 88% were seen once. This clonotype was obtained from a man aged 60-69 years with lung cancer. The rearrangement uses TRBV7-9 and TRBJ2-1; the D gene is possibly TRBD1 (5 bases). The specimen sequenced was PBMCs. The DNA of the CDR3 is TGTGCCAGCAGCTCGCGCAGGGTACGATCCTACAATGAGCAGTTCTTC. This encodes CASSSRRVRSYNEQFF. The whole variable domain, remainder taken from reference TRBV7-9 and TRBJ2-1, is DTGVSQNPRHKITKRGQNVTFRCDPISEHNRLYWYRQTLGQGPEFLTYFQNEAQLEKSRLLSDRFSAERPKGSFSTLEIQRTEQGDSAMYLCASSSRRVRSYNEQFFGPGTRLTVL.